The next 19 T cell receptor beta chains were all read from a single sample in a study of T cells in Graves' hyperthyroidism and ophthalmopathy. Template material for amplifying TCR beta CDR3 regions consisted of RNA transcripts. The primer set for the first-round RT-PCR of the TCR CDR3 was HTBI. MiXCR, run by TCRdb on the multiplex PCR reads, gives a single entry per CDR3 protein. The sample includes fewer than 700,000 distinct CDR3 sequences, 15% to 20% of them seen just once. The sequenced sample was blood. These receptors all stem from a woman in her thirties with Graves' hyperthyroidism.

This clonotype was detected a few times. The chain couples TRBV27 to TRBJ1-6; D gene unclear. The CDR3 length is 16 residues. Germline assignment: CDR1 MNHEY and CDR2 SMNVEV (reference sequence). Trimming shortened V by 2 bases and J by 0 bases, and 8 bases separated the two germline ends. The DNA of the CDR3 is TGTGCCAGCAGTTTAGGGTGGAGCTCCTATAATTCACCCCTCCACTTT. It is translated as CASSLGWSSYNSPLHF.

The chain couples TRBV5-5 to TRBJ1-2; D remains unclear. In germline, CDR1 is SGHKS, CDR2 YYEKEE (reference sequence). V lost 7 bases, J lost 3 bases, and 16 bases lay in between. The CDR3 consists of 14 residues. CDR3 region: CASVPTTGDYGYTF. In DNA, the CDR3 is TGTGCCAGCGTACCCACGACGGGAGACTATGGCTACACCTTC.

This clonotype was seen at least ten times. The chain joins TRBV6-2 or TRBV6-3 to TRBJ2-3; D is tentatively TRBD1 or TRBD2 (5 bases each). The CDR3 is made up of 16 amino acids. CDR1 and CDR2 from the germline V gene are MNHEY and SVGEGT. Trimming took 6 bases from V and 4 from J, leaving 20 bases between them. CDR3 DNA sequence: TGTGCCAGCAGCCGGGGACGGACCGTTGGAGCAGATACGCAGTATTTT. Protein sequence: CASSRGRTVGADTQYF.

This clonotype was detected ten times or more. The CDR3 protein is CASSLAQGQETQYF. The DNA of the CDR3 is TGTGCCAGCAGCTTAGCGCAGGGGCAAGAGACCCAGTACTTC. The chain is built from TRBV18 and TRBJ2-5; a weak D match, TRBD1 (6 bases). The CDR3 spans 14 residues. Germline assignment: CDR1 KGHSH and CDR2 LQKENI. Between the trimmed V and J ends, which lost 8 bases and 2 bases, there was a span of 15 bases.

V gene TRBV11-2 combines with J gene TRBJ1-4; D is uncertain. The CDR3 length is 14 residues. V was cut by 5 bases and J by 7 bases, with 14 bases left in between. CDR1 SGHAT and CDR2 FQNNGV come from the germline V gene. The CDR3 DNA follows: TGTGCCAGCAGCAGACACCAATCGGGTGAAAAACTGTTTTTT. This sequence encodes CASSRHQSGEKLFF.

This clonotype was seen more than once but under ten times. The V and J genes are TRBV7-2 and TRBJ1-6; 7 bases agree with TRBD1. The CDR3 covers 16 residues. Germline V lookup: CDR1 SGHTA, CDR2 FQGNSA. V gave up 5 bases and J gave up 9 bases; unmatched junction bases: 13. CDR3 DNA sequence: TGTGCCAGCAGCATCGAGGGGGGACAGTACGGTTCACCCCTCCACTTT. Protein: CASSIEGGQYGSPLHF.

In this sample, this clonotype turned up many times. The V gene is TRBV11-2, the J gene TRBJ1-1; 7 bases map to TRBD1. V dropped 5 bases and J dropped 0; count of bases not matched to a gene: 12. The CDR3 has 17 residues. The germline V gene encodes CDR1 SGHAT and CDR2 FQNNGV. The CDR3 protein is CASSPRQGEGMNTEAFF. The CDR3 bases are TGTGCCAGCAGCCCCCGTCAGGGGGAGGGGATGAACACTGAAGCTTTCTTT.

This clonotype was counted ten times or more. V and J are TRBV7-8 and TRBJ2-1; D uncertain. The length of the CDR3 is 12 residues. Germline values: CDR1 SGHVS, CDR2 FQNEAQ. The V gene lost 5 bases and the J gene lost 11 bases, with 13 bases spanning the gap. The CDR3 region is CASSDGPRQQFF. CDR3 coding DNA: TGTGCCAGCAGCGACGGACCCCGCCAGCAGTTCTTC.

V is TRBV6-5 and J is TRBJ2-7, with 12 bases that match TRBD2. The ends lost 0 bases at V and 4 bases at J; junction bases unmatched: 10. Looked up from germline, CDR1 is MNHEY and CDR2 is SVGAGI. This CDR3 contains 18 residues. CDR3 nucleotides: TGTGCCAGCAGTTACTCGAGTCTAGCGGGAGGGCCTACTTACGAGCAGTACTTC. This gives the protein CASSYSSLAGGPTYEQYF.

This clonotype has at least ten counts. The gene calls are TRBV7-9 and TRBJ1-5, with TRBD1 as a possible D gene (6 bases). V was clipped by 6 bases and J by 3 bases, with 12 bases between them. The CDR3 has 14 residues. The germline gives CDR1 SEHNR, CDR2 FQNEAQ (reference sequence). The CDR3: CASSHGQFNQPQHF. In DNA form, the CDR3 reads TGTGCCAGCAGTCACGGACAGTTCAATCAGCCCCAGCATTTT.

This clonotype was observed a few times. The rearrangement links TRBV18 to TRBJ2-7; 7 bases are shared with TRBD1. Per the germline V gene, CDR1 is KGHSH and CDR2 is LQKENI. CDR3 length equals 14 residues. After removal of 3 bases from V and 6 bases from J, the junction contained 8 bases not matched to a gene. CDR3 in DNA: TGTGCCAGCTCACCGGAGACAGGGAAGGTCGAGCAGTACTTC. Translating it yields CASSPETGKVEQYF.

This clonotype was counted many times. The rearrangement uses TRBV18 and TRBJ2-1; 9 bases line up with TRBD2. This CDR3 has 13 amino acids. V was pared by 1 base and J by 10 bases, with 2 bases of the junction left unmatched. CDR1 and CDR2 from the germline V gene are KGHSH and LQKENI. This CDR3 is CASSPLAGVEQFF. CDR3 bases: TGTGCCAGCTCACCACTAGCGGGAGTAGAGCAGTTCTTC.

The table lists this clonotype with many counts. The chain joins TRBV7-2 to TRBJ2-7; D is unresolved. Germline V gene sequence: CDR1 SGHTA, CDR2 FQGNSA. Trimming took 1 base from V and 6 from J, leaving 13 bases between them. This CDR3 region has 14 residues. CDR3 sequence (DNA): TGTGCCAGCAGCTTAGGTTCCTCCTCCCTCGAGCAGTACTTC. Its protein is CASSLGSSSLEQYF.

This clonotype was seen ten or more times. This chain uses TRBV27 with TRBJ1-5; D gene unclear. Trimming took off 3 bases at V and 9 bases at J, with 9 bases between the two ends. Germline lookup yields CDR1 MNHEY and CDR2 SMNVEV (reference sequence). The length of the CDR3 is 12 residues. This chain's CDR3 is CASSFTSGPQHF. In DNA form, the CDR3 reads TGTGCCAGCAGTTTCACATCGGGGCCCCAGCATTTT.

The rearrangement uses TRBV19 and TRBJ2-1, with D tentatively TRBD2 (5 bases). V was clipped by 7 bases and J by 2 bases, with 9 bases between them. Per the germline V gene, CDR1 is LNHDA and CDR2 is SQIVND (reference sequence). The CDR3 is 13 residues long. The CDR3 nucleotides read TGTGCCAGTATCGGGGTTACCTACAATGAGCAGTTCTTC. It encodes CASIGVTYNEQFF.

This clonotype occurred many times. The rearrangement links TRBV29-1 to TRBJ1-2; D might be TRBD1 (5 bases). CDR3 length: 14 amino acids. The germline gives CDR1 SQVTM, CDR2 ANQGSEA. V was shortened by 6 bases and J by 4 bases, with 18 bases between the two germline ends. The CDR3 bases are TGCAGCGTCTTACCCGACAGCGGCATCTATGGCTACACCTTC. Its translation: CSVLPDSGIYGYTF.

The V and J genes are TRBV6-2 or TRBV6-3 and TRBJ1-2; 8 bases map to TRBD1. Germline V gives CDR1 MNHEY, CDR2 SVGEGT. The ends lost 10 bases at V and 2 bases at J; junction bases unmatched: 12. CDR3 length: 15 residues. DNA of the CDR3: TGTGCCACCCGGACAGGGTGGGGCTCCAACTATGGCTACACCTTC. The encoded protein is CATRTGWGSNYGYTF.

The chain's CDR3 is CASSHTAGMEQETQYF. The CDR3 region has the DNA TGTGCCAGCAGCCATACGGCCGGGATGGAACAAGAGACCCAGTACTTC. V and J are TRBV7-9 and TRBJ2-5; possible D gene TRBD2, 5 bases. V lost 5 bases, J lost 2 bases, and 18 bases lay in between. The germline gives CDR1 SEHNR, CDR2 FQNEAQ (reference sequence). There are 16 residues in the CDR3.

Only a few counts were recorded for this clonotype. As DNA, the CDR3 is TGTGCCAGCAGTGAAGATAAGGGTGGGGCCGCAAACACCATATATTTT. This encodes CASSEDKGGAANTIYF. V gene TRBV2 combines with J gene TRBJ1-3; a possible D gene is TRBD1 (5 bases). Looked up from germline, CDR1 is SNHLY and CDR2 is FYNNEI. The V end lost 1 base, the J end lost 6 bases, and 16 bases lay between the germline ends. This CDR3 contains 16 residues. Supplemented by reference TRBV2 and TRBJ1-3, the full variable domain reads EPEVTQTPSHQVTQMGQEVILRCVPISNHLYFYWYRQILGQKVEFLVSFYNNEISEKSEIFDDQFSVERPDGSNFTLKIRSTKLEDSAMYFCASSEDKGGAANTIYFGEGSWLTVV.